The 5 T cell receptor beta chains below were found in one sample sequenced in a study of blood T cell repertoires in COVID-19. This table comes from immunoSEQ multiplex PCR, and its TCRdb copy is limited to in-frame clones, with some not included. Of 110,000 to 150,000 clones in the sample, approximately 85% were seen once. Sequencing was done on a sample of peripheral blood. Every receptor here comes from a woman aged 80 or over with acute or convalescent COVID-19.

The chain recombines TRBV27 with TRBJ2-7; the match to TRBD1 covers 10 bases. V trimming: 6 bases; J trimming: 5 bases; junction bases outside the gene matches: 19. This CDR3 is 18 amino acids long. Germline assignment: CDR1 MNHEY and CDR2 SMNVEV (reference sequence). The CDR3 region has the DNA TGTGCCAGCAGATCCATTTATCGTTTCTCGGGACAGGGGAACGAGCAGTACTTC. Translation gives CASRSIYRFSGQGNEQYF.

V usage is TRBV11-3 and J usage is TRBJ2-1, with 7 bases aligning to TRBD2. V trimming: 1 base; J trimming: 3 bases; junction bases outside the gene matches: 3. The CDR3 length is 15 residues. CDR1 SGHNT and CDR2 YENEEA come from the germline V gene. The DNA of the CDR3 is TGTGCCAGCAGCTTAGGCGGGAGCCTCTACAATGAGCAGTTCTTC. Its protein product is CASSLGGSLYNEQFF. The whole variable domain, remainder taken from reference TRBV11-3 and TRBJ2-1, is EAGVVQSPRYKIIEKKQPVAFWCNPISGHNTLYWYLQNLGQGPELLIRYENEEAVDDSQLPKDRFSAERLKGVDSTLKIQPAELGDSAVYLCASSLGGSLYNEQFFGPGTRLTVL.

This chain uses TRBV7-9 with TRBJ2-5, with 9 bases aligning to TRBD2. Germline loops: CDR1 SEHNR, CDR2 FQNEAQ (reference sequence). The CDR3 length is 15 residues. Germline trimming cut 2 bases from V and 2 bases from J; bases unmatched to any gene: 3. The CDR3, as DNA: TGTGCCAGCAGCTTACTTCTAGCGGGGCAAGAGACCCAGTACTTC. This codes for CASSLLLAGQETQYF.

The J gene is TRBJ2-7, the V gene TRBV5-1; D perhaps matches TRBD2 (6 bases). The CDR3 runs to 15 residues. V lost 0 bases to trimming and J lost 4 bases, with 14 bases between them. Germline V lookup: CDR1 SGHRS, CDR2 YFSETQ. The CDR3 coding sequence is TGCGCCAGCAGCTTGGACGGGACTTCACTGTACGAGCAGTACTTC. Translation gives CASSLDGTSLYEQYF.

The chain employs TRBV24-1 and TRBJ2-1; 8 nucleotides align to TRBD2. This CDR3 is built from 16 residues. Trimming removed 4 bases from V and 7 bases from J; junction bases left unmatched: 11. Germline lookup yields CDR1 KGHDR and CDR2 SFDVKD. The DNA for the CDR3 is TGTGCCACCAGTGACAAGCGGGAGTGGGTTATAAATGAGCAGTTCTTC. This codes for CATSDKREWVINEQFF.